This TCR beta chain was recorded in a study of blood T cell repertoires in COVID-19. The overall study: Whether acute or convalescent, the COVID-19 samples came from the United States, Italy and Spain. T cells, B-cell-depleted T cells, or PBMCs supplied cDNA or gDNA.

The CDR3 covers 13 residues. Germline-derived CDR1 and CDR2 are KGHSH and LQKENI. V lost 3 bases, J lost 0 bases, and 6 bases lay in between. Profiled with immunoSEQ multiplex PCR; TCRdb holds only in-frame clones, not every one. The sample holds about 300,000 clones, about nine tenths seen once. Note on this clone: The identical CDR3 is also encoded by other nucleotide sequences in the sample.

The receptor's source is a woman in her 50s who had been exposed to COVID-19. Sequencing was performed on PBMCs or T cells enriched from blood (not recorded which). The chain carries TRBV18 and TRBJ2-7, with D hard to call. The CDR3 sequence: CASSPGSSYEQYF. The CDR3 DNA is TGTGCCAGCTCACCCGGTAGCTCCTACGAGCAGTACTTC.